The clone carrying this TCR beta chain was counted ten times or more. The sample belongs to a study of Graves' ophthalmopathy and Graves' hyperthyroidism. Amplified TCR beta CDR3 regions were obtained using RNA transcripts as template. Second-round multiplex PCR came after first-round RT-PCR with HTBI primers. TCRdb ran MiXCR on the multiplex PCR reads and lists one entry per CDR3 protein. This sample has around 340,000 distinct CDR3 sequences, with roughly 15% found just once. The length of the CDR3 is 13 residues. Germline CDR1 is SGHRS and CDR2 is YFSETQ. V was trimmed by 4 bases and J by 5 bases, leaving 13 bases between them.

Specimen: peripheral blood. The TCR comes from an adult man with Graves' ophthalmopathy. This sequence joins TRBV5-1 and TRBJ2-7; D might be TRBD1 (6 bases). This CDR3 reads CASSPNTGNEQYF. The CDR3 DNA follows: TGCGCCAGCAGCCCTAACACAGGGAACGAGCAGTACTTC.